Sequencing of this T cell receptor beta chain was carried out in a study of regulatory T cells in long-lasting Graves disease. Study in general: Positive TSH receptor antibodies alongside over 5 years of antithyroid drugs were what marked Graves' disease as persistent. Study observations and caveats: Repertoires from persistent disease leaned toward TRBV28, TRBJ1-2 and TRBJ2-5. TCR diversity was lower in persistent than newly diagnosed Graves' disease.

The length of the CDR3 is 14 residues. Germline CDR1 and CDR2: SGHAT and FQNNGV. With V trimmed by 5 bases and J by 2 bases, 3 bases remained unmatched. In its sample, this clonotype was seen a few times. Its antigen is not known. HTBI primers from iRepertoire and Arm-PCR of CDR3 regions yielded the TCR beta libraries. Each CDR3 protein gets one entry after TCRdb re-called the multiplex PCR reads with MiXCR. The table shows roughly 300,000 distinct CDR3 sequences, with under 25% occurring only once. Time point noted: persistent/refractory GD, antithyroid drugs over 5 years with positive TRAb. The TCR library was made from RNA extracted from PBMCs. The guidelines of the American Thyroid Association were the basis for diagnosing Graves' disease.

The chain links TRBV11-2 to TRBJ1-3; 7 bases agree with TRBD1. The sequencing used peripheral blood mononuclear cells (PBMCs), collected when the disease was refractory, from a patient treated with antithyroid drugs. The sequence was obtained from a female donor with Graves disease. CDR3 sequence: CASSRTGAGNTIYF. The CDR3 DNA follows: TGTGCCAGCAGCCGCACAGGGGCTGGAAACACCATATATTTT.